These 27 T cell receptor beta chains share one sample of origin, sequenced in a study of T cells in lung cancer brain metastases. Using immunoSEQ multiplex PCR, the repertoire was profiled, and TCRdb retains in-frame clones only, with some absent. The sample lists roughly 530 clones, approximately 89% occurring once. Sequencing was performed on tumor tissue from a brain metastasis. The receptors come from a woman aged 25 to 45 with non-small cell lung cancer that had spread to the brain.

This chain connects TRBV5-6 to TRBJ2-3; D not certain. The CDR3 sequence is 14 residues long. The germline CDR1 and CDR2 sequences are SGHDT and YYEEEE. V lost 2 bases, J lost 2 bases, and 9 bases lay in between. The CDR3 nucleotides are TGTGCCAGCAGCTTAATGGCGTACACAGATACGCAGTATTTT. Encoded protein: CASSLMAYTDTQYF. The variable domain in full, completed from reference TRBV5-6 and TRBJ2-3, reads DAGVTQSPTHLIKTRGQQVTLRCSPKSGHDTVSWYQQALGQGPQFIFQYYEEEERQRGNFPDRFSGHQFPNYSSELNVNALLLGDSALYLCASSLMAYTDTQYFGPGTRLTVL.

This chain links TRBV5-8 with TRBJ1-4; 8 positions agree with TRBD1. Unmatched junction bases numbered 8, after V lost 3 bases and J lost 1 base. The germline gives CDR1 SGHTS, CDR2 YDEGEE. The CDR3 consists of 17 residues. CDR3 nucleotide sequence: TGTGCCAGCAGCTCCCGGACAGGGAAGAGAACTAATGAAAAACTGTTTTTT. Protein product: CASSSRTGKRTNEKLFF.

The CDR3 DNA is TGCAGCGTCCGACTCGGACAGGGGGGAGAGACCCAGTACTTC. Translation gives CSVRLGQGGETQYF. The V and J genes are TRBV29-1 and TRBJ2-5; 10 nucleotides agree with TRBD1. Looked up from germline, CDR1 is SQVTM and CDR2 is ANQGSEA. V shed 6 bases, J shed 4 bases, and the junction held 8 bases outside the gene matches. This CDR3 has 14 residues. The full variable domain, in which reference TRBV29-1 and TRBJ2-5 provide the parts outside the CDR3, is SAVISQKPSRDICQRGTSLTIQCQVDSQVTMMFWYRQQPGQSLTLIATANQGSEATYESGFVIDKFPISRPNLTFSTLTVSNMSPEDSSIYLCSVRLGQGGETQYFGPGTRLLVL.

The CDR3 bases are TGTGCCAGCAGCTTTCTATTAGTCGAAGATACGCAGTATTTT. This translates into CASSFLLVEDTQYF. The gene calls are TRBV11-3 and TRBJ2-3; D unresolved. CDR1 is SGHNT and CDR2 is YENEEA in the germline V gene. V was cut by 3 bases and J by 5 bases, with 12 bases left in between. This CDR3 is built from 14 residues.

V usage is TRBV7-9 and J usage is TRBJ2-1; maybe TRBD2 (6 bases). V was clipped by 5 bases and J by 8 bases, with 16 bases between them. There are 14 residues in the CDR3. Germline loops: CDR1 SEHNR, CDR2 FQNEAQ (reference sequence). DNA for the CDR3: TGTGCCAGCAGCCCAGGGACTTGGAATGATGAGCAGTTCTTC. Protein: CASSPGTWNDEQFF.

CDR3: CASSEPGQGDPEAFF. CDR3 in DNA: TGTGCCAGTAGTGAACCGGGACAGGGTGATCCTGAAGCTTTCTTT. V gene TRBV19 combines with J gene TRBJ1-1, with TRBD1 matching over 9 bases. J gave up 6 bases and V 5 bases, and 10 bases lay outside the gene matches. This CDR3 region has 15 residues. Germline CDR1 is LNHDA and CDR2 is SQIVND (reference sequence). The full variable domain, with the rest looked up from reference TRBV19 and TRBJ1-1, is DGGITQSPKYLFRKEGQNVTLSCEQNLNHDAMYWYRQDPGQGLRLIYYSQIVNDFQKGDIAEGYSVSREKKESFPLTVTSAQKNPTAFYLCASSEPGQGDPEAFFGQGTRLTVV.

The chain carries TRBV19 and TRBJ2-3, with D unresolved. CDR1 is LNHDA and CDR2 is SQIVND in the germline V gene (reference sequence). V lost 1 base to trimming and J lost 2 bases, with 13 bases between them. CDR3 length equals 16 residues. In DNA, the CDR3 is TGTGCCAGTAGTATAGTTCGGGTCAGTTACACAGATACGCAGTATTTT. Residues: CASSIVRVSYTDTQYF. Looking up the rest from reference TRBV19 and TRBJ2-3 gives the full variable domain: DGGITQSPKYLFRKEGQNVTLSCEQNLNHDAMYWYRQDPGQGLRLIYYSQIVNDFQKGDIAEGYSVSREKKESFPLTVTSAQKNPTAFYLCASSIVRVSYTDTQYFGPGTRLTVL.

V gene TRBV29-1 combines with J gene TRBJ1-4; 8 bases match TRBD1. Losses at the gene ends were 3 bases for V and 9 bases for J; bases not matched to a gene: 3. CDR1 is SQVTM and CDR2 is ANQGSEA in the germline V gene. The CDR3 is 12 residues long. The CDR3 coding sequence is TGCAGCGTTGATTCAGGGGGCCAAAAACTGTTTTTT. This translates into CSVDSGGQKLFF.

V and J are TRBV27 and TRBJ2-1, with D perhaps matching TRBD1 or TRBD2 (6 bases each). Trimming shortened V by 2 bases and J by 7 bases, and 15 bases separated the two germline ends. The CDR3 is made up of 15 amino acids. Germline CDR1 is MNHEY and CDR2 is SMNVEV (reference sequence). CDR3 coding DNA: TGTGCCAGCAGTTTACGGAGCGGAGGGGGGAATGAGCAGTTCTTC. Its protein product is CASSLRSGGGNEQFF.

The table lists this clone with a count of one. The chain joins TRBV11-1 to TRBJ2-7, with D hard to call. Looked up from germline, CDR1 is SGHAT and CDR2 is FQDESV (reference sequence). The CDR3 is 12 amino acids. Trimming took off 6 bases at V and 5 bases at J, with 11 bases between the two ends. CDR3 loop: CASRHGYDEQYF. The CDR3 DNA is TGTGCCAGCAGACATGGCTACGACGAGCAGTACTTC.

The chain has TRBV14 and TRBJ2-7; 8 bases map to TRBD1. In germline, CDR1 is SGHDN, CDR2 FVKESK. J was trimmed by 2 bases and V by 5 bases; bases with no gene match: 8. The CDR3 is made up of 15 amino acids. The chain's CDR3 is CASSSLDRGTYEQYF. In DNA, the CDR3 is TGTGCCAGCAGCTCGCTTGACAGGGGAACCTACGAGCAGTACTTC.

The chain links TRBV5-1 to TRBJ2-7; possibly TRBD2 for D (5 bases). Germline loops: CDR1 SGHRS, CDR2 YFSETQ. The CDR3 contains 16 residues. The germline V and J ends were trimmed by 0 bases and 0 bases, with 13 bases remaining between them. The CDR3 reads CASSLEWTQSSYEQYF. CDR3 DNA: TGCGCCAGCAGCTTGGAGTGGACTCAGAGCTCCTACGAGCAGTACTTC.

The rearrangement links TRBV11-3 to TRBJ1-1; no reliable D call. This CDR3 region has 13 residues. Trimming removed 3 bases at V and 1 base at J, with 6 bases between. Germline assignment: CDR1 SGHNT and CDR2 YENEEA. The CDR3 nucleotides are TGTGCCAGCAGCTTCTCCACGAACACTGAAGCTTTCTTT. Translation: CASSFSTNTEAFF.

The chain's CDR3 is CASSLAPGHTEAFF. DNA for the CDR3: TGTGCCAGCAGCTTAGCCCCAGGCCACACTGAAGCTTTCTTT. The chain has TRBV7-9 and TRBJ1-1; D gene unclear. Trimming stripped 0 bases from V and 3 bases from J, with 8 bases between. Germline assignment: CDR1 SEHNR and CDR2 FQNEAQ (reference sequence). The CDR3 loop spans 14 amino acids.

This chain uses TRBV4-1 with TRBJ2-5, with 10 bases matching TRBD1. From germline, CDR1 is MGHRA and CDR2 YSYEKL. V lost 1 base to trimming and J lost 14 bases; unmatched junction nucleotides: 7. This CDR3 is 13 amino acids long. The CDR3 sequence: CASSQASRDRGYF. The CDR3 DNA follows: TGCGCCAGCAGCCAAGCCTCTAGGGACAGGGGTTACTTC.

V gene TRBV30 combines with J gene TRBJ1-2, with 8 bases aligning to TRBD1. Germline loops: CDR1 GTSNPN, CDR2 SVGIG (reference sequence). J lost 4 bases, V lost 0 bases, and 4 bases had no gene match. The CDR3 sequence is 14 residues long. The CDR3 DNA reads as TGTGCCTGGAGTGTAAGGACAGGGCCCTATGGCTACACCTTC. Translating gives CAWSVRTGPYGYTF.

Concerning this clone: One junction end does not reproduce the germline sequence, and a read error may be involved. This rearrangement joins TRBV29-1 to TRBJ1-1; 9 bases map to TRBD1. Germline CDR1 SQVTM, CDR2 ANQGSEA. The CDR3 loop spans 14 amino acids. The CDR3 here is CSVETGGGNTEAFF. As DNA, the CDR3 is TGCAGCGTTGAGACAGGGGGAGGGAACACTGAAGCTTTTTTT.

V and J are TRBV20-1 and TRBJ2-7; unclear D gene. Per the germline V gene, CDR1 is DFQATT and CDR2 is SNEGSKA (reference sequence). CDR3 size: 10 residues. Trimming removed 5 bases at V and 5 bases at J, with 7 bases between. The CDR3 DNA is TGCAGTGCTTACGGTGACGAGCAGTACTTC. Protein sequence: CSAYGDEQYF.

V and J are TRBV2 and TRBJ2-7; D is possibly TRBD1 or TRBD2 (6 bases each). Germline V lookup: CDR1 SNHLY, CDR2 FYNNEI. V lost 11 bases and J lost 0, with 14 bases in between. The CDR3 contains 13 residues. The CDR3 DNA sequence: TGTGCCTCGGACGGGGGCCTCTCCTACGAGCAGTACTTC. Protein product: CASDGGLSYEQYF.

The CDR3 bases are TGCGCCAGCGGCACTAGCGGGCCCTACAATGAGCAGTTCTTC. Protein: CASGTSGPYNEQFF. The chain is built from TRBV5-1 and TRBJ2-1, with TRBD2 identical over 9 bases. This CDR3 spans 14 amino acids. CDR1 and CDR2 (germline): SGHRS, YFSETQ. J lost 2 bases, V lost 7 bases, and 4 bases had no gene match.

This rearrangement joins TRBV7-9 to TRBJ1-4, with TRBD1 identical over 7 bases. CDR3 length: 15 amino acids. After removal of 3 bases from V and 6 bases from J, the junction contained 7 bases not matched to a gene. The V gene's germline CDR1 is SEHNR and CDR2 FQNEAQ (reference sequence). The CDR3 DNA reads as TGTGCCAGCAGCTTCCCCGGGACAGACTATGAAAAACTGTTTTTT. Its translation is CASSFPGTDYEKLFF.

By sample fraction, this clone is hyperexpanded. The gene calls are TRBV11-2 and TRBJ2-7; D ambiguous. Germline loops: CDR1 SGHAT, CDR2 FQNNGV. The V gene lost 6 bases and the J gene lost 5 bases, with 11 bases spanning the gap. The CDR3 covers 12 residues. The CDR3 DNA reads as TGTGCCAGCAGACATGGCTACGACGAGCAGTACTTC. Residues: CASRHGYDEQYF.

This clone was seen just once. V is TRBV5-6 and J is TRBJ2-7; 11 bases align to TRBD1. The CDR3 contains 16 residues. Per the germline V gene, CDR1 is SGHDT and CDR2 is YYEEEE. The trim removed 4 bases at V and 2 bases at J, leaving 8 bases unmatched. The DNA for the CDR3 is TGTGCCAGCAGCCTACTCCGGGACAGGGGGACCTACGAGCAGTACTTC. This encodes CASSLLRDRGTYEQYF. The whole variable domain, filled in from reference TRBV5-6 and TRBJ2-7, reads DAGVTQSPTHLIKTRGQQVTLRCSPKSGHDTVSWYQQALGQGPQFIFQYYEEEERQRGNFPDRFSGHQFPNYSSELNVNALLLGDSALYLCASSLLRDRGTYEQYFGPGTRLTVT.

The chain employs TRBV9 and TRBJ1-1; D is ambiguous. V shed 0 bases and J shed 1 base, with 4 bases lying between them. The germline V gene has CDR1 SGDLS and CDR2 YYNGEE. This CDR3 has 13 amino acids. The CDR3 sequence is CASSVAPNTEAFF. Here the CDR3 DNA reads TGTGCCAGCAGCGTAGCTCCGAACACTGAAGCTTTCTTT.

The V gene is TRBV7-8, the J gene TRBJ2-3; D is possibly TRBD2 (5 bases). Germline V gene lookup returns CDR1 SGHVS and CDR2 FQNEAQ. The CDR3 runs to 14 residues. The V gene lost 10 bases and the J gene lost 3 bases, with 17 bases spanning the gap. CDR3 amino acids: CATCQNGGTDTQYF. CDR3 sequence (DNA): TGTGCCACCTGCCAGAACGGCGGGACAGATACGCAGTATTTT.

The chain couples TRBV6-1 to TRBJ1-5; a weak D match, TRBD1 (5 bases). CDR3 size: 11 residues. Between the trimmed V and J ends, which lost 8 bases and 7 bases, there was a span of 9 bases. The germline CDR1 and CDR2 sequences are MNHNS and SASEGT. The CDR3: CASGGYQPQHF. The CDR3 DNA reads TGTGCCAGCGGGGGGTACCAGCCCCAGCATTTT.

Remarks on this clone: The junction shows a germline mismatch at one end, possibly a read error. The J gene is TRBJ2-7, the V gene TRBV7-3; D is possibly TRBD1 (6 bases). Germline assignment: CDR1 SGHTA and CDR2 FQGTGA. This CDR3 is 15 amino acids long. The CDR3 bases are TGTGTCAGCAGATTGGACAGTACGAATTCCTACGAGCAGTACTTC. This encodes CVSRLDSTNSYEQYF.